The present T cell receptor (beta chain) was sequenced within a study of breast tumors, draining lymph nodes, adjacent tissues. Concerning this clonotype: The antigen is not known. A much larger clone lies one base from this, so it may be a read error. The final CDR3 position lacks the conserved phenylalanine or tryptophan, pointing to a likely read error.

Breast cancer patients provided tissue from their axillary draining lymph nodes. Study outcomes and limitations: That most tumor T cells come from lymph nodes remained unproven. Compared with lymph nodes, tumors were less diverse; compared with nontumor tissue, more. Tumor and nontumor repertoires were significantly more similar in luminal-like than in basal-like breast cancer.

TCRdb processed the multiplex PCR reads anew with MiXCR; each CDR3 protein has one entry. Altogether about 180,000 distinct CDR3 sequences are present, roughly 30% being singletons, with the ten largest covering around 4.5%. The sample consisted of axillary lymph node tissue. The clonotype was recovered from a female donor with breast cancer. Some clones in this sample may be carry-over from other donors' samples.

The CDR3 DNA reads as TGTGCCAGCAGTTTTTGGGGGGTTAGAACCTACAATGAGCAGTTCCTC. Protein: CASSFWGVRTYNEQFL. The chain carries TRBV12-3 or TRBV12-4 and TRBJ2-1; D perhaps matches TRBD2 (6 bases). Trimming stripped 3 bases from V and 2 bases from J, with 14 bases between. This CDR3 is built from 16 residues.